The present T cell receptor (beta chain) was sequenced within a study of human T cells and chemical hapten exposure. Time point denoted: patch test 3, about 24 weeks after DPC sensitization. Treatment defined: therapeutic diphenylcyclopropenone sensitization with weekly scalp DPC. TCRdb called the RACE reads again in MiXCR, with one record for every CDR3 protein. Among 95,000 to 150,000 distinct CDR3 sequences listed, 11% were seen once. Study results and limitations: TCRs whose frequency exceeded 1 in 1000 remained the same following DPC sensitization. Large CDR3 similarity clusters arose significantly more often from expanded TCRs than from controls.

The germline V gene has CDR1 ENHRY and CDR2 SYGVKD. The CDR3 length is 15 residues. The trim removed 11 bases at V and 2 bases at J, leaving 11 bases unmatched. This clonotype was seen only a few times. Its antigen is unidentified. The input for sequencing was whole blood, taken in connection with sensitization to the hapten diphenylcyclopropenone (DPC). This sequence was found in a woman aged 50 to 60 with alopecia areata. Some clones in this sample may be carry-over from other donors' samples. The chain uses TRBV10-3 and TRBJ2-2; the match to TRBD2 covers 7 bases. CDR3 sequence (DNA): TGTGCCGTCCAGCGGGAAGGATATAACACCGGGGAGCTGTTTTTT. Protein product: CAVQREGYNTGELFF.